This note documents a single T cell receptor beta chain sequence. What it binds is not known. Time point in this sample: week 47, end of study. Doses comprised 300 ug of mutant IDH1 20-mer peptide each, plus topical imiquimod. These data originate in a study of a mutant IDH1 vaccine in newly diagnosed glioma. Study-wide background: With temozolomide cycles, or 4-6 weeks after radiotherapy alone, vaccination was started. Patients previously underwent radiotherapy, temozolomide, or both, and most underwent both. Scheduled at week 35, visit V12 preceded visit V13, held at week 47. Whole-study results and caveats: The authors found pseudoprogression apparently unrelated to changes in top peripheral T cell clonotypes.

Produced via immunoSEQ multiplex PCR; TCRdb's table is partial and in-frame only. The sample lists roughly 31,000 clones, about 86% occurring once. Germline lookup yields CDR1 LNHNV and CDR2 YYDKDF (reference sequence). Between the trimmed V and J ends, which lost 2 bases and 10 bases, there was a span of 17 bases. The CDR3 spans 14 residues. Sequencing used PBMCs, obtained from a glioma patient whose treatment included an IDH1 peptide vaccine. This sequence joins TRBV15 and TRBJ1-1, with a possible D match to TRBD1 (6 bases). This sequence originates from a man aged 30 to 45 with glioma. The CDR3 sequence is CATSRTTGYPVAFF. The DNA for the CDR3 is TGTGCCACCAGCAGAACAACAGGGTACCCGGTAGCTTTCTTT.